Presented here are 16 T cell receptor beta chains from one specimen sequenced in a study of blood T cell repertoires in COVID-19 (dated by TCRdb to the early 2020s). The receptor library was made with the immunoSEQ multiplex PCR assay. TCRdb took over this immuneACCESS table, retaining in-frame rearrangements with V and J assigned. Such tables are incomplete; in checked studies, under half of the missing clones stem from an unresolved V gene, and the remainder is unexplained. Present in this sample are 320,000 or so clones, roughly 84% of which were seen just once. Under 1.3% of the sample comes from the top ten. The sample taken for sequencing was PBMCs or T cells enriched from blood (not recorded which). The receptors come from a woman in her twenties or thirties who had recovered from COVID-19.

The chain carries TRBV16 and TRBJ1-2; 8 bases are a match to TRBD1. The length of the CDR3 is 16 residues. The V segment lost 0 bases and the J segment 10 bases; nucleotides outside the gene matches: 13. Germline V gene data show CDR1 as KGHSY and CDR2 as FQNENV. The DNA for the CDR3 is TGTGCCAGCAGCCAATCAGAGTCTACCCACAGGGGGTACTACACCTTC. Its protein product is CASSQSESTHRGYYTF.

J is TRBJ2-1 and V is TRBV7-2; 13 bases match TRBD2. J gave up 6 bases and V 0 bases, and 2 bases lay outside the gene matches. CDR3 length equals 16 residues. CDR1 and CDR2 from the germline V gene are SGHTA and FQGNSA. CDR3 amino acids: CASSLATSGGFNEQFF. CDR3 bases: TGTGCCAGCAGCTTAGCGACTAGCGGGGGGTTCAATGAGCAGTTCTTC.

The chain is built from TRBV20-1 and TRBJ1-4; D gene uncertain. The CDR3 runs 14 residues. Germline-derived CDR1 and CDR2 are DFQATT and SNEGSKA (reference sequence). V was trimmed by 3 bases and J by 0 bases, leaving 8 bases between them. The CDR3 bases are TGCAGTGCTAGTATCCAGGCAACTAATGAAAAACTGTTTTTT. It specifies CSASIQATNEKLFF.

The chain uses TRBV5-4 and TRBJ1-1; D is perhaps TRBD1 (6 bases). The V end was cut by 0 bases, the J end by 6 bases, with 9 bases between. Germline-derived CDR1 and CDR2 are SGHNT and YYREEE (reference sequence). The CDR3 runs to 13 residues. The CDR3 DNA is TGTGCCAGCAGCTTGGGGGGGCAGGCTGAAGCTTTCTTT. Its translation is CASSLGGQAEAFF.

The chain carries TRBV4-1 and TRBJ1-3; D is uncertain. CDR1 and CDR2 from the germline V gene are MGHRA and YSYEKL. The V and J ends lost 5 bases and 0 bases respectively, with 14 bases between them. The CDR3 extends over 16 amino acids. Here the CDR3 reads CASSSYQARSGNTIYF. CDR3 nucleotide sequence: TGCGCCAGCAGCTCATATCAGGCTCGCTCTGGAAACACCATATATTTT.

This clone was seen a single time. This rearrangement joins TRBV28 to TRBJ1-1, with D unclear. CDR1 MDHEN and CDR2 SYDVKM come from the germline V gene. The CDR3 runs 14 residues. Trimming took off 6 bases at V and 1 base at J, with 12 bases between the two ends. CDR3 bases: TGTGCCAGCAGGGCTCCCGGCGGGAACACTGAAGCTTTCTTT. This translates into CASRAPGGNTEAFF.

Turning to this clone: Other nucleotide sequences in the sample specify the same CDR3. The rearrangement links TRBV28 to TRBJ1-2; D is ambiguous. The length of the CDR3 is 12 residues. The germline gives CDR1 MDHEN, CDR2 SYDVKM. V gave up 7 bases and J gave up 2 bases, with 8 bases separating them. CDR3 sequence reads: CASTRTNYGYTF. The CDR3 DNA reads TGTGCCAGCACCAGAACCAACTATGGCTACACCTTC.

This clone showed up just once. The chain has TRBV29-1 and TRBJ1-2; tentative D call: TRBD1 (6 bases). CDR3 length: 14 residues. V was cut by 3 bases and J by 4 bases, with 15 bases left in between. Germline-derived CDR1 and CDR2 are SQVTM and ANQGSEA. The CDR3 nucleotides read TGCAGCGTTGATAGCTCGATAGGGGGCTATGGCTACACCTTC. As protein: CSVDSSIGGYGYTF.

This chain joins TRBV5-5 and TRBJ2-3; no clear D. Germline loops: CDR1 SGHKS, CDR2 YYEKEE (reference sequence). The CDR3 covers 15 residues. Deletions cut 0 bases from V and 2 bases from J, with 10 bases between. CDR3 sequence: CASSLGHGNTDTQYF. The CDR3 DNA is TGTGCCAGCAGCTTGGGACACGGTAACACAGATACGCAGTATTTT. The entire variable domain, with the rest obtained from reference TRBV5-5 and TRBJ2-3, is as follows: DAGVTQSPTHLIKTRGQQVTLRCSPISGHKSVSWYQQVLGQGPQFIFQYYEKEERGRGNFPDRFSARQFPNYSSELNVNALLLGDSALYLCASSLGHGNTDTQYFGPGTRLTVL.

The chain has TRBV6-5 and TRBJ2-5, with D possibly matching TRBD2 (6 bases). Trimming cost V 6 bases and J 2 bases, with 13 bases left between them. The V gene's germline CDR1 is MNHEY and CDR2 SVGAGI. The CDR3 has 14 amino acids. CDR3 nucleotides: TGTGCCAGCAGGATGGGGACTTTACAAGAGACCCAGTACTTC. Translating it yields CASRMGTLQETQYF.

This chain connects TRBV6-2 or TRBV6-3 to TRBJ2-3, with 8 bases that match TRBD2. CDR3 length: 16 amino acids. The V and J ends lost 6 bases and 6 bases, in that order; junction bases with no gene match: 14. CDR1 and CDR2 (germline): MNHEY, SVGEGT. The DNA for the CDR3 is TGTGCCAGCAGCTCCGTAGCGGGGAGGCCGTGGGATACGCAGTATTTT. As protein: CASSSVAGRPWDTQYF.

V gene TRBV6-5 combines with J gene TRBJ1-5; 7 bases are a match to TRBD1. Germline loops: CDR1 MNHEY, CDR2 SVGAGI. CDR3 length: 14 amino acids. The junction had 5 bases not matched to a gene; V was cut back by 7 bases and J by 2 bases. CDR3 sequence: CASMEGAGNQPQHF. DNA of the CDR3: TGTGCCAGCATGGAGGGGGCTGGCAATCAGCCCCAGCATTTT.

This clone was detected ten times or more. This chain joins TRBV2 and TRBJ2-7; possibly TRBD2 for D (7 bases). Trimming removed 4 bases at V and 6 bases at J, with 10 bases between. Germline assignment: CDR1 SNHLY and CDR2 FYNNEI. This CDR3 spans 12 amino acids. Here the CDR3 reads CASSGEGGEQYF. CDR3 sequence (DNA): TGTGCCAGCAGTGGGGAGGGGGGCGAGCAGTACTTC. Variable domain in full (rest from reference TRBV2 and TRBJ2-7): EPEVTQTPSHQVTQMGQEVILRCVPISNHLYFYWYRQILGQKVEFLVSFYNNEISEKSEIFDDQFSVERPDGSNFTLKIRSTKLEDSAMYFCASSGEGGEQYFGPGTRLTVT.

This clone was detected only once. This rearrangement joins TRBV6-1 to TRBJ1-1, with D perhaps TRBD1 (5 bases). V lost 0 bases and J 10 bases, leaving 12 bases between the germline ends. Germline assignment: CDR1 MNHNS and CDR2 SASEGT. The CDR3 totals 13 residues. CDR3 loop: CASSEAGPGGAFF. CDR3 in DNA: TGTGCCAGCAGTGAAGCGGGCCCCGGGGGAGCTTTCTTT.

V gene TRBV21-1 combines with J gene TRBJ1-3; the table assigns TRBD1, which was not confirmed against the DNA. TRBV21-1 is noted as a pseudogene. This CDR3 comprises 15 residues. CDR3 in DNA: TGTGCCAGCAGCACTCTAGACCAGGGTCCAAACACCATATATTTT. This sequence encodes CASSTLDQGPNTIYF.

This clone was seen more than once but under ten times. The chain links TRBV5-8 to TRBJ2-1; D may be TRBD2 (5 bases). There are 12 residues in the CDR3. Germline V lookup: CDR1 SGHTS, CDR2 YDEGEE. V was pared by 5 bases and J by 8 bases, with 11 bases between. CDR3 amino acids: CASSWTRDEQFF. The CDR3, as DNA: TGTGCCAGCAGTTGGACGCGGGATGAGCAGTTCTTC.